Following are 2 T cell receptor beta chains from one sample sequenced in a study of T cell responses to AZD1222 COVID-19 vaccine. Some clones are missing from TCRdb's copy, which holds only in-frame ones; the method was immunoSEQ multiplex PCR. The table includes 65,000 to 90,000 clones, around 90% detected once. The specimen was peripheral blood, collected 28 days after the second AZD1222 dose. These receptors were collected from an adult who received the AZD1222 COVID-19 vaccine.

This clone came up a few times. This rearrangement joins TRBV6-5 to TRBJ1-4; D perhaps matches TRBD1 (5 bases). Germline V gene sequence: CDR1 MNHEY, CDR2 SVGAGI. The CDR3 is made up of 11 amino acids. Trimming took off 6 bases at V and 10 bases at J, with 9 bases between the two ends. The DNA for the CDR3 is TGTGCCAGCAGCCACGGGGGAAAACTGTTTTTT. Amino acid sequence: CASSHGGKLFF.

The rearrangement uses TRBV20-1 and TRBJ1-2; 8 bases map to TRBD1. Looked up from germline, CDR1 is DFQATT and CDR2 is SNEGSKA (reference sequence). The CDR3 covers 13 residues. The ends lost 3 bases at V and 8 bases at J; junction bases unmatched: 8. Here the CDR3 reads CSASRQGARGYTF. CDR3 sequence (DNA): TGCAGTGCTAGTCGGCAGGGGGCGAGAGGCTACACCTTC.